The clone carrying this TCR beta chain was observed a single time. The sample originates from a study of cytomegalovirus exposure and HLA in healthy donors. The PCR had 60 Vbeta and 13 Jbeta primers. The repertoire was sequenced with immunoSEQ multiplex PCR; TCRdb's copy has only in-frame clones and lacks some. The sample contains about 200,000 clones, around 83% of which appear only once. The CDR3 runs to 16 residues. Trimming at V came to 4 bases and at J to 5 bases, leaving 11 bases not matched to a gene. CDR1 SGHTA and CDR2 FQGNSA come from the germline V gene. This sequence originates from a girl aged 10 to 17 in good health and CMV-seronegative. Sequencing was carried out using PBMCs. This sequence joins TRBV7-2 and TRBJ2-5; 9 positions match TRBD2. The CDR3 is CASSSRAGGSRETQYF. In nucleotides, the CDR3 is TGTGCCAGCAGCTCTCGAGCGGGGGGCTCAAGGGAGACCCAGTACTTC.